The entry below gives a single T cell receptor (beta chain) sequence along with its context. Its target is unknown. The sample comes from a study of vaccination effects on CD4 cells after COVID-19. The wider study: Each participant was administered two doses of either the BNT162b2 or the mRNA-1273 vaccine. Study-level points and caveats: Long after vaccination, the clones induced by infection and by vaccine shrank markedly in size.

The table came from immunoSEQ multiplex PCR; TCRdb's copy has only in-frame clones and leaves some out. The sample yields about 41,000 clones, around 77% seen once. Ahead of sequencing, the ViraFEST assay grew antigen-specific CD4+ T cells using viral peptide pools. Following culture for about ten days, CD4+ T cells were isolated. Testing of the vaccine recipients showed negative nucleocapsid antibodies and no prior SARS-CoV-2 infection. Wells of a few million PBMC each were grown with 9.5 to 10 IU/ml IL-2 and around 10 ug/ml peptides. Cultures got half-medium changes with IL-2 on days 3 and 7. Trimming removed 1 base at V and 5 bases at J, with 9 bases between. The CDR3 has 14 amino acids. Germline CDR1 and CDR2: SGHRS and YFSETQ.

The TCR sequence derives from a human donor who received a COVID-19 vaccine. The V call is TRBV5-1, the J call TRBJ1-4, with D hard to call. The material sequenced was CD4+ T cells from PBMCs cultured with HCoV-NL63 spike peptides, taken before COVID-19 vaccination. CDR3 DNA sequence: TGCGCCAGCAGCTTGCAGGCTTCGAATGAAAAACTGTTTTTT. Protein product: CASSLQASNEKLFF.